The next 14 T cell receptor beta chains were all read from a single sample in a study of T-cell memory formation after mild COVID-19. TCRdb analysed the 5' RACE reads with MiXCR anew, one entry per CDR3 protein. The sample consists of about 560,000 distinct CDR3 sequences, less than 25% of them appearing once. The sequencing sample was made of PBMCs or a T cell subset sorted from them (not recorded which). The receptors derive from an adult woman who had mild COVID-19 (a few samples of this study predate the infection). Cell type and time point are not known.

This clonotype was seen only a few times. The CDR3 region has the DNA TGTGCCAGCAGTTACTCGACTCCGGGAGGGCCCGACAATGAGCAGTTCTTC. It codes for CASSYSTPGGPDNEQFF. This chain joins TRBV6-2 or TRBV6-3 and TRBJ2-1; TRBD2 matches 8 bases. The CDR3 covers 17 residues. Trimming cost V 0 bases and J 5 bases; bases outside gene matches: 9. Germline values: CDR1 MNHEY, CDR2 SVGEGT.

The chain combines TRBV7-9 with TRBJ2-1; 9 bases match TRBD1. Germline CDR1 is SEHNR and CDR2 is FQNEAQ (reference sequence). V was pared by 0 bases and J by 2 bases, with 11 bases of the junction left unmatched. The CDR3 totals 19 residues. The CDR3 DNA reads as TGTGCCAGCAGCTTAGCGGACAGGGGCCGGATTCCTACCTACAATGAGCAGTTCTTC. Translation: CASSLADRGRIPTYNEQFF.

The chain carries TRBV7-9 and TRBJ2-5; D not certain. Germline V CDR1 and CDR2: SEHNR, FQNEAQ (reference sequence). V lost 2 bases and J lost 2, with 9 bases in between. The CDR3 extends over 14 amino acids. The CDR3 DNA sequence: TGTGCCAGCAGCTTACGGGTCTTTCAAGAGACCCAGTACTTC. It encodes CASSLRVFQETQYF.

In DNA, the CDR3 is TGTGCCAGCAGCAAAGAGGGCGATGGGACAGGGGGAGACGAGCAGTACTTC. This translates into CASSKEGDGTGGDEQYF. This chain uses TRBV21-1 with TRBJ2-7; TRBD1, as called in the table, went unchecked against the DNA. TRBV21-1 is described as a pseudogene. This CDR3 spans 17 amino acids.

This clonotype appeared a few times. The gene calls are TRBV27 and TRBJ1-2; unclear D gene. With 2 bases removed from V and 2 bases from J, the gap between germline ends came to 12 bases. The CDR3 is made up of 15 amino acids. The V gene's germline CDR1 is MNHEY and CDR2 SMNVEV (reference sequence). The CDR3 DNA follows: TGTGCCAGCAGTTTAAAGGGATGGTTGAACTATGGCTACACCTTC. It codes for CASSLKGWLNYGYTF.

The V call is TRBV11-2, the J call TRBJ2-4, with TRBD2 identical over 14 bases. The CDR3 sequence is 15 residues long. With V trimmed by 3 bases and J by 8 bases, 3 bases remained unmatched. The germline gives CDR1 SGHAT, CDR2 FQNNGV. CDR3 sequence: CASSLGLAGVDIQYF. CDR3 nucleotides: TGTGCCAGCAGCTTGGGACTAGCGGGAGTGGACATTCAGTACTTC.

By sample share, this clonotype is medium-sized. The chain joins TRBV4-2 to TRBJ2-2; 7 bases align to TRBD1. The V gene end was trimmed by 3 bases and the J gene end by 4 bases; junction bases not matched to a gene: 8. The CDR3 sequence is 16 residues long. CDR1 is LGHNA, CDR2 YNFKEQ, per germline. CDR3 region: CASSQGKGAGTGELFF. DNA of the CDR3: TGTGCCAGCAGCCAGGGAAAGGGGGCTGGCACCGGGGAGCTGTTTTTT.

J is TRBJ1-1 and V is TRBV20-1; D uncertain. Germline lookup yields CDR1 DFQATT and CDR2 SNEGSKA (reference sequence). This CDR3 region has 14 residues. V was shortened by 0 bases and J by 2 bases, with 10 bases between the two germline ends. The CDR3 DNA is TGCAGTGCTAGAGATGAAGAAATTAACACTGAAGCTTTCTTT. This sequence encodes CSARDEEINTEAFF.

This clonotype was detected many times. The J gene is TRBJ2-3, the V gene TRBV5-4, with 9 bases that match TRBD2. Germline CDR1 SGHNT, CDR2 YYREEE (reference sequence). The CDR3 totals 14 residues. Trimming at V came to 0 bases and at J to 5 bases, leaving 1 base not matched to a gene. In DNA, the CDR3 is TGTGCCAGCAGCTTGGGCGGGAGGGGAGATACGCAGTATTTT. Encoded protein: CASSLGGRGDTQYF.

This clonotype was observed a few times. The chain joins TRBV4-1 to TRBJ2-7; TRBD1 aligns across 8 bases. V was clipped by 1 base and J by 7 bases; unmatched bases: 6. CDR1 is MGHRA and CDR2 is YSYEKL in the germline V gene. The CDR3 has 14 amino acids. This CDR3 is CASSQGTGLAEQYF. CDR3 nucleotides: TGCGCCAGCAGCCAAGGGACAGGGTTGGCGGAGCAGTACTTC.

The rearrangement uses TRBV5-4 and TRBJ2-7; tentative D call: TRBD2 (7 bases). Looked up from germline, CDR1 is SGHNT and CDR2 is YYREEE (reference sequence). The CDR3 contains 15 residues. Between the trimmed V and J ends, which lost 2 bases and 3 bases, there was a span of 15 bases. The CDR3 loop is CASSFGGAANYEQYF. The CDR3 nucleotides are TGTGCCAGCAGCTTTGGGGGGGCAGCTAACTACGAGCAGTACTTC.

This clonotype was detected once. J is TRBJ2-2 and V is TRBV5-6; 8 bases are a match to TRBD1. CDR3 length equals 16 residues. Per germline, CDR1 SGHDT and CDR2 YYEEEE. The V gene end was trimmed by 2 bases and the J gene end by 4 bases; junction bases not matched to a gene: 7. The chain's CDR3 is CASSLLGRGPTGELFF. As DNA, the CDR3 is TGTGCCAGCAGCTTATTGGGCAGGGGGCCCACCGGGGAGCTGTTTTTT.

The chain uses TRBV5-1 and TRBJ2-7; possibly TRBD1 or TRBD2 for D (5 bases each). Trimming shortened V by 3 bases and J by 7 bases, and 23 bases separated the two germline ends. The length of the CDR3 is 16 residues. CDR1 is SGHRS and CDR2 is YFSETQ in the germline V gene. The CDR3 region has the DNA TGCGCCAGCAGCTCCGGGACGGTCGGAGCCCCGGGGGAGCAGTACTTC. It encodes CASSSGTVGAPGEQYF.

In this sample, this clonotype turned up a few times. The CDR3 coding sequence is TGTGCCAGCAGTAAAACAGCTTTAGCCAATCAGCCCCAGCATTTT. This gives the protein CASSKTALANQPQHF. The chain carries TRBV6-5 and TRBJ1-5; D not resolved. The V and J ends lost 5 bases and 3 bases respectively, with 14 bases between them. CDR1 is MNHEY, CDR2 SVGAGI, per germline. The CDR3 sequence is 15 residues long.